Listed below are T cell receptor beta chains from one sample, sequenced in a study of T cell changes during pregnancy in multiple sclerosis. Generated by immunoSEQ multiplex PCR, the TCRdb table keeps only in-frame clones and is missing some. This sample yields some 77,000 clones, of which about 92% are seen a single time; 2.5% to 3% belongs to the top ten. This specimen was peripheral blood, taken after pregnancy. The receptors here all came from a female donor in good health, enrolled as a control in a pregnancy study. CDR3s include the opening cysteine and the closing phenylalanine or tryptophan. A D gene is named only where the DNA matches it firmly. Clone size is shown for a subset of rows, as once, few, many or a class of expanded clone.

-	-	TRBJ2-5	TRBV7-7	TGTGCTAGCAGCCCTGATCGGGGGAGGGAGACCCAGTACTTC	CASSPDRGRETQYF
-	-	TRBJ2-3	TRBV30	TGTGCCTGGGCGCGGGCGTTCACAGATACGCAGTATTTT	CAWARAFTDTQYF
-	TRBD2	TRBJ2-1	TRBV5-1	TGCGCCAGCAGCTTAACTAGCGGGAGATCGAATGAGCAGTTCTTC	CASSLTSGRSNEQFF
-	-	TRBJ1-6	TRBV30	TGTGCCTGGAGAGGCTTACGGGAGAATTCACCCCTCCACTTT	CAWRGLRENSPLHF
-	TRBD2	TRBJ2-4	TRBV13	TGTGCCAGCAGCGCTACCCCGGGAGGAGGGAAGGAAAACATTCAGTACTTC	CASSATPGGGKENIQYF
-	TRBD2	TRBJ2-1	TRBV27	TGTGCCAGCAGTTGGTCTAGCGGGGAACTCTACAATGAGCAGTTCTTC	CASSWSSGELYNEQFF
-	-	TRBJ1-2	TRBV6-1	TGTGCCAGCAGTGAACAGTGGGGCACGTACGGCTACACCTTC	CASSEQWGTYGYTF
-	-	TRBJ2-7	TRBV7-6	TGTGCCAGCAGCTTAAAAAGGATAGGAGGTGACGAGCAGTACTTC	CASSLKRIGGDEQYF
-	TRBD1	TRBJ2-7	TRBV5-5	TGTGCCAGCAGCCCACAGCCACAGGGGTACTACGAGCAGTACTTC	CASSPQPQGYYEQYF
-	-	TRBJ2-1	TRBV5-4	TGTGCCAGCTCTATCGCAGGGACAAACAATGAGCAGTTCTTC	CASSIAGTNNEQFF
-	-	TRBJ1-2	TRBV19	TGTGCCAGTAGGGAGACAGCCTCGCCGGATGGCTACACCTTC	CASRETASPDGYTF
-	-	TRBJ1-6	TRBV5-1	TGCGCCAGCAGCTTGGGGGGGGGAAACCTTAATTCACCCCTCCACTTT	CASSLGGGNLNSPLHF
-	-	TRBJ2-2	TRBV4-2	TGTGCCAGCAGCCAAGAAGACGGGGGAACCGGGGAGCTGTTTTTT	CASSQEDGGTGELFF
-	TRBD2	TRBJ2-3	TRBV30	TGTGCCTGGAGTCTCGAGCGGGGGGGTAGGGATACGCAGTATTTT	CAWSLERGGRDTQYF
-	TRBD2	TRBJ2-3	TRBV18	TGTGCCAGCTCACCTTCCGGCGGACTAGCGGGAGGGCCAGATACGCAGTATTTT	CASSPSGGLAGGPDTQYF
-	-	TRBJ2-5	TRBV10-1	TGCGCCAGCAGTGAACCCGGGACTGGAGAAGAGACCCAGTACTTC	CASSEPGTGEETQYF
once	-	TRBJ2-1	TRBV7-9	TGTGCCAGCAGCTTAGCCTTGGGACTCCTTAATGAGCAGTTCTTC	CASSLALGLLNEQFF
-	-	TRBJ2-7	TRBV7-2	TGTGCCAGCAGCTTTTTACAGGGAAACGAGCAGTACTTC	CASSFLQGNEQYF
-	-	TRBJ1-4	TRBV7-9	TGTGCCAGCAGCTTAGCGAGCGTGCACGGTGAAAAACTGTTTTTT	CASSLASVHGEKLFF
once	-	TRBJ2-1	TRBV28	TGTGCCAGCAGTCCCCTAGGAGAGCAGTTCTTC	CASSPLGEQFF
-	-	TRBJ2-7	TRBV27	TGTGCCAGCAGGACACCCTTCGCTTATTACGAGCAGTACTTC	CASRTPFAYYEQYF
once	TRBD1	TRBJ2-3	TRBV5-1	TGCGCCAGCAGCTTGAGCGGCAGGGGGCAAGATACGCAGTATTTT	CASSLSGRGQDTQYF
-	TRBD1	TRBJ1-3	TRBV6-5	TGTGCCACCGTATTTACAGGGGGGTCTGGAAACACCATATATTTT	CATVFTGGSGNTIYF
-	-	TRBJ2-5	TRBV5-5	TGTGCCAGCAGCTTGGGACAGGACTTTCCAACCCCCTCGCAAGAGACCCAGTACTTC	CASSLGQDFPTPSQETQYF
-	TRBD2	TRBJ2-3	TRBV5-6	TGTGCCAGCAGCGGGGATAGCGGGGGCACAGATACGCAGTATTTT	CASSGDSGGTDTQYF
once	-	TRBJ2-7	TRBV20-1	TGCAGAGCTGCACAGGGCAACGAGCAGTACTTC	CRAAQGNEQYF
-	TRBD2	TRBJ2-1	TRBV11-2	TGTGCCAGCAGCTCTCAGCGGGGGAAAAAACACAATGAGCAGTTCTTC	CASSSQRGKKHNEQFF
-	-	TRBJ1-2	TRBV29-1	TGCAGCGTTGAAAGGAGACCAGGGGACTATGGCTACACCTTC	CSVERRPGDYGYTF
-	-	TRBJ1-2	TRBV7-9	TGTGCCAGCAGCTCAAACTACAGGAATGGCTACACCTTC	CASSSNYRNGYTF
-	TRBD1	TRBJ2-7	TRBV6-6	TGTGCCAGCAGCCTGACAGGGTTCAACGAGCAGTACTTC	CASSLTGFNEQYF
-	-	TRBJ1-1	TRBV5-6	TGTGCCAGCAGCTTGGGGGGGCCTGAAGCTTTCTTT	CASSLGGPEAFF
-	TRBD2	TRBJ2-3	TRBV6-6	TGTGCCAGCAGCCAATATCCGGGGGGGGCAGATACGCAGTATTTT	CASSQYPGGADTQYF
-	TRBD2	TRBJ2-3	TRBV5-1	TGCGCCAGCAGTAAGGGAGCGGGGAACGCAGATACGCAGTATTTT	CASSKGAGNADTQYF
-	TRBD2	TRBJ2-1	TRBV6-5	TGTGCCAGCAGTTTGGAGACTAGCGCATACAATGAGCAGTTCTTC	CASSLETSAYNEQFF
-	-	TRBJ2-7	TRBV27	TGTGCCAGCAGTTCCTGGGGACTGACCTACGAGCAGTACTTC	CASSSWGLTYEQYF
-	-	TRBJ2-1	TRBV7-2	TGTGCCAGCAGAGAGGCAGCGGGCAATGAGCAGTTCTTC	CASREAAGNEQFF
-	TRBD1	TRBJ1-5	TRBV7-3	TGTGCCAGCAGCCCAGGGGGCGGCAATCAGCCCCAGCATTTT	CASSPGGGNQPQHF
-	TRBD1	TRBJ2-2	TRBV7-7	TGTGCTAGCAGCTTAGGTTTGACAGGGGATTTCACCGGGGAGCTGTTTTTT	CASSLGLTGDFTGELFF
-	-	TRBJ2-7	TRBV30	TGTGCCTGGAGTGTGGTAGCGGCGTCCTACGAGCAGTACTTC	CAWSVVAASYEQYF
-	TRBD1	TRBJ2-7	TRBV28	TGTGCCAGCAGTACGACCGGGACAGGCCCCTACGAGCAGTACTTC	CASSTTGTGPYEQYF
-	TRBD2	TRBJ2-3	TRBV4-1	TGCGCCAGCAGCCAAGCTAGCGGGAGGGCAGATACGCAGTATTTT	CASSQASGRADTQYF